Here is one T cell receptor beta chain with its context. Its antigen is currently unknown. This entry is derived from a study of blood T cells in healthy people across ages. V lost 5 bases and J lost 7; bases outside the gene matches: 5. The CDR3 sequence is 13 residues long. Germline CDR1 is SEHNR and CDR2 is FQNEAQ (reference sequence). Study outcomes and limitations: Greater diversity and more naive CD4+ cells were seen in long-lived donors than in aged donors.

Together with a sample-barcoded 5' primer, a J-beta primer mix was included in a second PCR lasting about 7 to 11 cycles. TCRdb ran MiXCR on the 5' RACE reads and lists one entry per CDR3 protein. Altogether nearly 800,000 distinct CDR3 sequences are present, around 25% being singletons, with the ten largest covering more than 3%. The same data also went into a second study, on T cells of mothers and their children.

The sequence was obtained from a boy younger than 18 in good health. Input material: blood. The rearrangement joins TRBV7-9 to TRBJ2-1, with TRBD1 matching 7 bases. The CDR3, as DNA: TGTGCCAGCAGCCAAACAGGGGAAAATGAGCAGTTCTTC. Translated, it gives CASSQTGENEQFF.